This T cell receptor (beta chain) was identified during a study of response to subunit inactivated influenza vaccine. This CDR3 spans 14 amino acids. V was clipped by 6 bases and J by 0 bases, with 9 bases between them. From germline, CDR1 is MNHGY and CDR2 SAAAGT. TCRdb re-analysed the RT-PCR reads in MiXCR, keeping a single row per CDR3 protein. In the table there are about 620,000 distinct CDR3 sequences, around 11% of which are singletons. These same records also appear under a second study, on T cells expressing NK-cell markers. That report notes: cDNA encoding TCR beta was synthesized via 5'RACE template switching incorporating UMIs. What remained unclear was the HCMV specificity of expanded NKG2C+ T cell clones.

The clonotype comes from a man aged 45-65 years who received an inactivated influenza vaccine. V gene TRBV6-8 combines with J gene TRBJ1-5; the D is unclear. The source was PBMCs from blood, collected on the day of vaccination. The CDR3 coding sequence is TGTGCCAGCAGCAAAGAGGGTAGCAATCAGCCCCAGCATTTT. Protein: CASSKEGSNQPQHF.